This TCR beta chain was recorded in a study of quantifying T cell responses using KT2 cells. Overall study: Reverse transcription used primers in the TCR alpha and beta constant regions.

This clonotype was seen at least ten times. There are 13 residues in the CDR3. Germline CDR1 is ENHRY and CDR2 is SYGVKD. Trimming cost V 5 bases and J 7 bases, with 14 bases left between them. Each cDNA got a UMI-containing oligo ligated at its 3' end. An equimolar mix of RC1.1 and RC1.2 primed the beta chain across TRBC1 and TRBC2. TCRdb independently ran MiXCR on the UMI-ligation and nested PCR reads; one entry per CDR3 protein. Counted here are 25,000 to 35,000 distinct CDR3 sequences, approximately 7% occurring once; the ten biggest clones make up around 14%. A range of KT2-to-PBMC ratios was made using fixed PBMC numbers.

The source of this sequence is a human donor. V usage is TRBV10-3 and J usage is TRBJ1-1; possibly TRBD1 for D (5 bases). The sample taken for sequencing was PBMCs spiked with cells of the T cell clone KT2. CDR3 residues: CAISSSGRGEAFF. The CDR3 coding sequence is TGTGCCATCAGTTCGTCAGGGCGGGGTGAAGCTTTCTTT.